The entry below gives a single T cell receptor beta chain sequence along with its context. This clonotype came up many times. What this receptor recognizes is not known. The input lacks base qualities; no much larger clone sits a single base away. The data originate from a study of human T cells and chemical hapten exposure (dated by TCRdb to the early 2020s). About the investigation overall: For sensitization, 2% DPC in acetone was applied to a 2 cm by 2 cm area of upper inner arm skin. Throughout the approximately 23-week study period, patients were also given weekly therapeutic DPC doses on the scalp. Patch testing on the upper back used Finn chambers containing 0.01% DPC, with scoring done after 6 days according to International Contact Dermatitis Research Group standards. The patient cohort, mostly female, included alopecia areata with under or over 50% scalp involvement, alopecia totalis and alopecia universalis. The libraries were sequenced as a pool, and the TCR yield per sample differed mostly because of small variations in library volumes within the pool. In alopecia patients, the study followed how the peripheral blood TCR repertoire changed in vivo over primary and secondary sensitization to diphenylcyclopropenone (DPC), a hapten. Blood samples were taken from patients before sensitization (week 0) and then at 2, 6 and about 24 weeks after DPC sensitization. Roughly 30 alopecia patients gave blood for TCR sequencing at one to four time points (pre-sensitization, 2, 6 and 24 weeks). Broad study findings and their caveats: The number of TCRs above 1 in 1000 frequency did not change with DPC sensitization; there was no evidence of global repertoire structure alterations. Compared with pre-sensitization or healthy control sets, expanded TCRs formed significantly more large CDR3 similarity clusters, which is consistent with antigen-driven responses. Because all patients had alopecia, a presumed autoimmune disease, the immune response of the patients might differ from that of healthy individuals. After repeated subsampling, changes were observed in the strength of the expansion versus patch-test correlation and in the threshold at which the correlation became significant. Patch test score was positively correlated with the number of PT1 expanded TCRs, with significance at thresholds 8, 16 and 32 but not at 4.

This specimen's time point label, per the study, means: pre-sensitization, week 0. The sample's treatment or condition label is to be understood as: therapeutic diphenylcyclopropenone sensitization with weekly scalp DPC. At every patch-test visit, the blood draw took place before the patch test was put on. To be eligible, patients had to be aged 18 to 70, diagnosed with alopecia and judged suitable for DPC therapy, while pregnant patients were excluded. Total RNA was extracted from unfractionated whole blood collected in Tempus Blood RNA tubes. The library was produced with RACE. Sequencing was carried out with a NextSeq 500. During library preparation, unique molecular identifiers were attached to individual cDNA molecules so that TCRs could be counted quantitatively and reproducibly. From each blood RNA sample, both TCR alpha and TCR beta chains were sequenced. As for the original processing: Samples had a median of 95,638 TCRs, with a range from 23,224 to 690,600. The Decombinator software suite was used to annotate V, J and CDR3 in the TCR reads. To make PS versus PT1 abundance plots, every sample was subsampled to the same number of TCRs (28,000). TCRs were defined as expanded if absent before sensitization and observed at least eight times at the 2-week time point. TCRdb reran the public reads through fastp at Q25 and MiXCR, keeping productive beta chains. Entries that share a CDR3 protein sequence are merged under the most common genes and DNA. The V and J calls and clone size are TCRdb's, not the authors'. The sample table records 80,000 to 100,000 distinct CDR3 sequences; roughly 8.8% of these occur just once. The leading ten clones occupy around 3.9% of the sample.

V lost 0 bases and J lost 5 bases; the stretch between them is 7 bases long. CDR1 and CDR2 are drawn from the germline V gene: LGHNA, YSLEER. The cysteine opens and the phenylalanine closes a CDR3 of 13 amino acids. Just the 39-base CDR3 DNA is kept, in frame starting at base 1. The sequences come from whole blood, collected in connection with sensitization to the hapten diphenylcyclopropenone (DPC). The sequence came from a woman in her thirties or forties with alopecia areata. Some clones in this sample may be carry-over from other donors' samples. The V gene is TRBV4-3 and the J gene is TRBJ2-5; the D gene could be TRBD1 or TRBD2, each one agreeing over 5 bases. The CDR3 region reads CASSQDWGETQYF. The nucleotide sequence reads TGCGCCAGCAGCCAAGATTGGGGGGAGACCCAGTACTTC.